The table lists the clone carrying this TCR beta chain with many counts. TCRdb called the 5' RACE reads again in MiXCR, with one record for every CDR3 protein. The table lists around 380,000 distinct CDR3 sequences, roughly 27% of them singletons. This CDR3 spans 16 amino acids. Germline CDR1 SGHTA, CDR2 FQGTGA. After removal of 4 bases from V and 0 bases from J, the junction contained 6 bases not matched to a gene. This sample was taken from a study of identical twins' blood T cells. Sequencing input: PBMCs. The chain couples TRBV7-3 to TRBJ2-4; 7 bases align to TRBD1. This clonotype originated in a woman between 18 and 50 years old in good health. CDR3 sequence (DNA): TGTGCCAGCAGCTCCGGACAGGCCGGAGCCAAAAACATTCAGTACTTC. Protein: CASSSGQAGAKNIQYF.